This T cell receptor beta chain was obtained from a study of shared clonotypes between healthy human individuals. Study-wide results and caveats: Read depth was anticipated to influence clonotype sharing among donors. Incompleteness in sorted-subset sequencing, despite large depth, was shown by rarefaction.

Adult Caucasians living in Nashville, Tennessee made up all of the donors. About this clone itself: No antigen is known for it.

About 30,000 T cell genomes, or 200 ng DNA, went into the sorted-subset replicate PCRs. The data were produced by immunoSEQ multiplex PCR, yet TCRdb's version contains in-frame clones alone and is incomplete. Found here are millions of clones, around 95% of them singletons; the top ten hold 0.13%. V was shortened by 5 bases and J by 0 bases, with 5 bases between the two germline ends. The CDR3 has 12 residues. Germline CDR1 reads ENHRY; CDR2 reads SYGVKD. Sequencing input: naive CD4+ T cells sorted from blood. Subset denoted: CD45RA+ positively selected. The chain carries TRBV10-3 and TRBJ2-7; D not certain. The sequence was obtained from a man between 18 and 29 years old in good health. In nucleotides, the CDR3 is TGTGCCATCAGTCTGTCCTCCTACGAGCAGTACTTC. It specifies CAISLSSYEQYF.